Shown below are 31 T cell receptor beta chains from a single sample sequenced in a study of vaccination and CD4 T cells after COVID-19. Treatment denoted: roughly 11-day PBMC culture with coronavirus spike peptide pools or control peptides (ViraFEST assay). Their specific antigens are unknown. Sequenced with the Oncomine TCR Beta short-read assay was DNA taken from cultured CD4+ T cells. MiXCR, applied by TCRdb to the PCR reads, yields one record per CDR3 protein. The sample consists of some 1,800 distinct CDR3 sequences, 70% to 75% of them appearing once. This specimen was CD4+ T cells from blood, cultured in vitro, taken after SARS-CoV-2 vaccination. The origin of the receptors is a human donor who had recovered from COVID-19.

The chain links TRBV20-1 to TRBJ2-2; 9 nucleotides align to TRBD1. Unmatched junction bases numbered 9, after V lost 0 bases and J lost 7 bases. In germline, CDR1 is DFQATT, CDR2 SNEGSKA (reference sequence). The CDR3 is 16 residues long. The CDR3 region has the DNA TGCAGTGCTAGAGACCCTGGGGACAGGGATGACGGGGAGCTGTTTTTT. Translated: CSARDPGDRDDGELFF.

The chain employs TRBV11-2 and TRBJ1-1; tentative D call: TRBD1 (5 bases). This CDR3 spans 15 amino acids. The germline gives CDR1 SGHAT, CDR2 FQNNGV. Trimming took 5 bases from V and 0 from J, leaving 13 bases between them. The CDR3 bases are TGTGCCAGCAGCCCACAGACAGCGATGAACACTGAAGCTTTCTTT. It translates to CASSPQTAMNTEAFF.

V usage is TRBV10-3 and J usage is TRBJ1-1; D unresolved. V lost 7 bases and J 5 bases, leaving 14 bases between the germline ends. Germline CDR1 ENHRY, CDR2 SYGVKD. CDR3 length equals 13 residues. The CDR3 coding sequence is TGTGCCATCACCGACGGGCGGGATACTGAAGCTTTCTTT. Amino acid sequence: CAITDGRDTEAFF.

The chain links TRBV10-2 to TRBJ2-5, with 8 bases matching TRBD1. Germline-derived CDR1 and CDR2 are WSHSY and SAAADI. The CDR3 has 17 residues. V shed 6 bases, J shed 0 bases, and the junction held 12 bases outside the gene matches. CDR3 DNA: TGCGCCAGCAGCGATCCCCCAGGGGGCTTTGACCAAGAGACCCAGTACTTC. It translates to CASSDPPGGFDQETQYF.

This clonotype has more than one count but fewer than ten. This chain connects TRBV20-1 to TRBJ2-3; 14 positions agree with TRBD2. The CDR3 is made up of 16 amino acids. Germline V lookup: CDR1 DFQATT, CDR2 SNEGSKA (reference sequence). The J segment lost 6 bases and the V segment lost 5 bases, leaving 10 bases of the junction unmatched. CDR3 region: CSAPRLTSGGADTQYF. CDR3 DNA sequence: TGCAGTGCTCCCCGGCTGACTAGCGGGGGGGCGGATACGCAGTATTTT.

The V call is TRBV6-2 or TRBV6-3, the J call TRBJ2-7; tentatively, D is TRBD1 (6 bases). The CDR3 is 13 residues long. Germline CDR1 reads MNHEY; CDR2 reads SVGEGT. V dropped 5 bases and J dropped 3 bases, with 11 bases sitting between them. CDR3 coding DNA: TGTGCCAGCAGTCCCACAGGGATCTACGAGCAGTACTTC. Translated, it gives CASSPTGIYEQYF.

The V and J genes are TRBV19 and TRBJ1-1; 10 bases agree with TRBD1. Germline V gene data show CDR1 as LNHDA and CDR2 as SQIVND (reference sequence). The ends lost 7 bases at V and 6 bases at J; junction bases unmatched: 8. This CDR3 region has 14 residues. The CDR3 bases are TGTGCCAGTACCCCGGTAGGGACAGGGGCTGAAGCTTTCTTT. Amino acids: CASTPVGTGAEAFF.

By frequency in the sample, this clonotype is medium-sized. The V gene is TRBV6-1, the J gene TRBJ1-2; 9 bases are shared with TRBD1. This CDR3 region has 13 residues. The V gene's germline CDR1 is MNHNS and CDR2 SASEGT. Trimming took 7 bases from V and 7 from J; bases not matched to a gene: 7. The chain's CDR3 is CASIHRGQGGYTF. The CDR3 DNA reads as TGTGCCAGCATACACAGGGGGCAGGGTGGCTACACCTTC.

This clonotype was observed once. The CDR3 reads CASTQRGRRGSSSYNSPLHF. The CDR3 bases are TGTGCCAGTACCCAAAGGGGCAGGAGGGGATCGAGCTCCTATAATTCACCCCTCCACTTT. The rearrangement uses TRBV19 and TRBJ1-6; the D gene is possibly TRBD1 (5 bases). V lost 7 bases and J lost 0, with 25 bases in between. The CDR3 sequence is 20 residues long. CDR1 is LNHDA and CDR2 is SQIVND in the germline V gene (reference sequence).

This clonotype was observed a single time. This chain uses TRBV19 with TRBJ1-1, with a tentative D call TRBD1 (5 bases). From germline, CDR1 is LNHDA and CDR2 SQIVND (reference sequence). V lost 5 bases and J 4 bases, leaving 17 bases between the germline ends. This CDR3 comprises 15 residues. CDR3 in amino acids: CASSPWDGGSTEAFF. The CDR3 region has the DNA TGTGCCAGTAGTCCCTGGGACGGTGGTAGCACTGAAGCTTTCTTT.

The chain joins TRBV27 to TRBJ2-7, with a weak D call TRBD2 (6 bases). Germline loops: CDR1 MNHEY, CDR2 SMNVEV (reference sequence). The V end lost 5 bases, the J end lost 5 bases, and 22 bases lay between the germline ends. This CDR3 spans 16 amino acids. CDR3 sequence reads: CASSGPRGLPGHEQYF. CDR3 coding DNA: TGTGCCAGCAGTGGGCCCCGGGGACTCCCAGGCCACGAGCAGTACTTC.

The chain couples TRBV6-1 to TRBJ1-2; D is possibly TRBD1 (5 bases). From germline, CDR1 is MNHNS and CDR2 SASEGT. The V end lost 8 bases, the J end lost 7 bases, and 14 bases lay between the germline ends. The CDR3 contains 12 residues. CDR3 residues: CASQRWTSGYTF. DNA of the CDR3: TGTGCCAGCCAAAGATGGACATCTGGCTACACCTTC.

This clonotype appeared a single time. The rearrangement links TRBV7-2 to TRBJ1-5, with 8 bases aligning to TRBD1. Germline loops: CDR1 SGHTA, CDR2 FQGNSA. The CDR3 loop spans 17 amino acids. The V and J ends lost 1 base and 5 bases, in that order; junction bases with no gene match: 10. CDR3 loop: CASSLGWGRGLDQPQHF. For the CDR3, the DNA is TGTGCCAGCAGCTTAGGTTGGGGCAGGGGGCTGGATCAGCCCCAGCATTTT.

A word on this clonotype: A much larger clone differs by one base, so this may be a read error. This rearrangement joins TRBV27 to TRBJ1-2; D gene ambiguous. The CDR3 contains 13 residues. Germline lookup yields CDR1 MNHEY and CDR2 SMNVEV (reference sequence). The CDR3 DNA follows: TGTGCCAGCAGTGCCACCCCAAGGCGAGCTAGGGCCTTC. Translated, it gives CASSATPRRARAF.

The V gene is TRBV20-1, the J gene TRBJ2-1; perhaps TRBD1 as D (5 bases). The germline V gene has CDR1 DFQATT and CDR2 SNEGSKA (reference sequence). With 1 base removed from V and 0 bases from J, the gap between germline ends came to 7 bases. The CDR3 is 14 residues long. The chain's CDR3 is CSARGDSSYNEQFF. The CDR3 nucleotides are TGCAGTGCTAGAGGAGACAGCTCCTACAATGAGCAGTTCTTC.

The CDR3 DNA sequence: TGCAGTGCTAGCAAGCCCCTTTTGCGTGGCTACACCTTC. Encoded protein: CSASKPLLRGYTF. The chain combines TRBV20-1 with TRBJ1-2; D gene uncertain. This CDR3 region has 13 residues. V gave up 3 bases and J gave up 7 bases, with 15 bases separating them. CDR1 DFQATT and CDR2 SNEGSKA come from the germline V gene (reference sequence).

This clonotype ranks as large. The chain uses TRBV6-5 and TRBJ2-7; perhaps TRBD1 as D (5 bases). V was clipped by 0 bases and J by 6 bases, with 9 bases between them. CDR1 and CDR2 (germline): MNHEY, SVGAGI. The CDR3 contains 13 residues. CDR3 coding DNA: TGTGCCAGCAGTTACTCGAATGGGGCCGAGCAGTACTTC. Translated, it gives CASSYSNGAEQYF.

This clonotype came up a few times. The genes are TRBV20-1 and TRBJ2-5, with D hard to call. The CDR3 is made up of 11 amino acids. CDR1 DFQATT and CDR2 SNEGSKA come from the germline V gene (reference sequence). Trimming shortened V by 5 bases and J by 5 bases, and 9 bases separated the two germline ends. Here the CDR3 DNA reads TGCAGTGCTTTATTCGGTGAGACCCAGTACTTC. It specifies CSALFGETQYF.

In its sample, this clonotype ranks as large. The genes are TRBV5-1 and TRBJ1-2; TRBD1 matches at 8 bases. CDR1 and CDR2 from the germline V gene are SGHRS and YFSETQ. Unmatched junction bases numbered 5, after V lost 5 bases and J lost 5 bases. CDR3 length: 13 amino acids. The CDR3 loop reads CASSTGGPYGYTF. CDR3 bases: TGCGCCAGCAGTACAGGGGGGCCTTATGGCTACACCTTC.

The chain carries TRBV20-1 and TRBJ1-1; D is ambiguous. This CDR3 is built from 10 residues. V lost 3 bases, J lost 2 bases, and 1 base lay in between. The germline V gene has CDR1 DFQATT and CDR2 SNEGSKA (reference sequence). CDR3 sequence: CSASNTEAFF. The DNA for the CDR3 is TGCAGTGCTAGTAACACTGAAGCTTTCTTT.

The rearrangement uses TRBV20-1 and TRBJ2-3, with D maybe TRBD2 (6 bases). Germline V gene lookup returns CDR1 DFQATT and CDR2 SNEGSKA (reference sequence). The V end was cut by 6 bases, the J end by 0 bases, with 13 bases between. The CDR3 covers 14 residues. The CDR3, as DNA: TGCAGTGCCCGCAGGCGGGAAAGCACAGATACGCAGTATTTT. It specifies CSARRRESTDTQYF.

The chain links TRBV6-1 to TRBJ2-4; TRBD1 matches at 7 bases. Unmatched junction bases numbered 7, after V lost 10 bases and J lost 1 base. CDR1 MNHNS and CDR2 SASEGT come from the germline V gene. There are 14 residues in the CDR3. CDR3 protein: CATRQGEAKNIQYF. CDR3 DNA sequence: TGTGCCACCAGACAGGGAGAGGCCAAAAACATTCAGTACTTC.

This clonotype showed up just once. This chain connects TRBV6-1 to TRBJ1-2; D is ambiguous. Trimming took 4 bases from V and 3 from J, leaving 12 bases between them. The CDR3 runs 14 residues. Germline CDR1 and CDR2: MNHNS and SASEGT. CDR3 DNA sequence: TGTGCCAGCAGTGGAGGGCAGGTCGACTATGGCTACACCTTC. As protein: CASSGGQVDYGYTF.

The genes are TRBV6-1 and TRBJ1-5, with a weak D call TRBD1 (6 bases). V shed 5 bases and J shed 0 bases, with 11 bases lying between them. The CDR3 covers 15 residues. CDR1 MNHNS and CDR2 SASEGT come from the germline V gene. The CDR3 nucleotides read TGTGCCAGCAGTCGACAGGTCCTTAGCAATCAGCCCCAGCATTTT. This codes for CASSRQVLSNQPQHF.

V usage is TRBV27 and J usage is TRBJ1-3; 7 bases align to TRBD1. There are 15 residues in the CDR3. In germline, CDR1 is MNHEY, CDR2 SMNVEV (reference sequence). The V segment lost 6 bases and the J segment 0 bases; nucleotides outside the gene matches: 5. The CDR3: CASRPGTVSGNTIYF. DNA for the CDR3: TGTGCCAGCAGGCCGGGGACAGTCTCTGGAAACACCATATATTTT.

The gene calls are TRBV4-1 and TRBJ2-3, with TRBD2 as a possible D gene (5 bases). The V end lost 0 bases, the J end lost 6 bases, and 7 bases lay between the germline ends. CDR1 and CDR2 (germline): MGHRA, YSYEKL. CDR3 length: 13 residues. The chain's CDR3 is CASSQEWTDTQYF. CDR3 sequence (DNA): TGCGCCAGCAGCCAAGAATGGACTGATACGCAGTATTTT.

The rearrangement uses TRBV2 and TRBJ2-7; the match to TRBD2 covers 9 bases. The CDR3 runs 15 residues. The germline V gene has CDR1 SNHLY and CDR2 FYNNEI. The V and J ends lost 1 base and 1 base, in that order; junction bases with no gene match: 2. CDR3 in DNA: TGTGCCAGCAGTGAAGGGACTAGCGTTTCCTACGAGCAGTACTTC. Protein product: CASSEGTSVSYEQYF.

In nucleotides, the CDR3 is TGTGCCAGCAGCCCGGACAGGGCGAAGGCCTACGAGCAGTACTTC. As protein: CASSPDRAKAYEQYF. The rearrangement links TRBV11-2 to TRBJ2-7; TRBD1 agrees at 8 bases. This CDR3 spans 15 amino acids. The J segment lost 2 bases and the V segment lost 5 bases, leaving 8 bases of the junction unmatched. Per germline, CDR1 SGHAT and CDR2 FQNNGV.

The CDR3 DNA is TGTGCCAGCAGTTACTCGAATATAGATAATCAGCCCCAGCATTTT. Translated: CASSYSNIDNQPQHF. The rearrangement links TRBV6-2 or TRBV6-3 to TRBJ1-5; D is unclear. CDR3 size: 15 residues. The V end lost 0 bases, the J end lost 4 bases, and 10 bases lay between the germline ends. Per the germline V gene, CDR1 is MNHEY and CDR2 is SVGEGT.

CDR3 protein: CSGAKRINYNEQFF. The CDR3, as DNA: TGCAGTGGGGCTAAGCGGATAAACTACAATGAGCAGTTCTTC. The chain couples TRBV20-1 to TRBJ2-1, with a possible D match to TRBD2 (5 bases). V was cut by 7 bases and J by 3 bases, with 16 bases left in between. This CDR3 has 14 amino acids. Germline V gene lookup returns CDR1 DFQATT and CDR2 SNEGSKA (reference sequence).

The CDR3 is CASSLRRDTDTQYF. Here the CDR3 DNA reads TGTGCCAGCAGTTTAAGGAGAGACACAGATACGCAGTATTTT. V and J are TRBV6-5 and TRBJ2-3; no definite D call. In germline, CDR1 is MNHEY, CDR2 SVGAGI. The germline V and J ends were trimmed by 4 bases and 2 bases, with 10 bases remaining between them. The CDR3 runs to 14 residues.